This T cell receptor (beta chain) was documented in a study of cytomegalovirus exposure and HLA in healthy donors. Study at large: Early released data comprised 80 million to 100 million unique TCRs from HLA-typed donors.

Study-wide results and limits: The study labeled 164 TCR beta chains cytomegalovirus-associated. In an earlier analysis, most TCR beta V segments were productive about 87% or about 30% of the time. For TCR beta chains, V- and J-gene trimming was later linked to a missense DCLRE1C variant.

Primers included in the PCR were 60 Vbeta and 13 Jbeta primers. The protocol was immunoSEQ multiplex PCR, while the TCRdb copy is restricted to in-frame clones and leaves out a portion. The sample yields fewer than 250,000 clones, approximately 77% seen once. The CDR3 spans 11 residues. The V gene's germline CDR1 is SGHTA and CDR2 FQGNSA. Trimming shortened V by 5 bases and J by 7 bases, and 9 bases separated the two germline ends. As to this clone: Antigen: not known.

This clonotype was obtained from a middle-aged man in good health and CMV-seropositive. Sample: PBMCs. This chain joins TRBV7-2 and TRBJ2-7; the D is unclear. The CDR3 nucleotides are TGTGCCAGCAGCCAATCACGGGAGCAGTACTTC. Amino acid sequence: CASSQSREQYF.